The rows below give T cell receptor beta chains drawn from one sample of a study of blood T cell repertoires in COVID-19. Using immunoSEQ multiplex PCR, the repertoire was profiled, and TCRdb retains in-frame clones only, with some absent. This repertoire shows 250,000 or so clones, more than 85% found once; its top ten account for less than 8.5%. Source material: peripheral blood. Source of these receptors: a woman aged 70 to 79 with active or convalescent COVID-19. CDR3s include the opening cysteine and the closing phenylalanine or tryptophan. D genes are given only for firm matches. Clone size is given for some rows only: seen once, a few or many times, or a class if the clone is expanded.

v_call: TRBV6-4
clone_size: -
d_call: TRBD1
j_call: TRBJ1-4
cdr3_aa: CASSDGQGVNEKLFF
cdr3_nt: TGTGCCAGCAGTGACGGACAGGGGGTGAATGAAAAACTGTTTTTT

v_call: TRBV7-2
clone_size: few
d_call: -
j_call: TRBJ1-5
cdr3_aa: CASSLGGGAALSNQPQHF
cdr3_nt: TGTGCCAGCAGCTTAGGAGGAGGGGCGGCTTTGAGCAATCAGCCCCAGCATTTT

v_call: TRBV6-2/TRBV6-3
clone_size: -
d_call: -
j_call: TRBJ1-5
cdr3_aa: CASSHSAHRKATQPQHF
cdr3_nt: TGTGCCAGCAGTCACTCGGCTCACAGAAAGGCCACTCAGCCCCAGCATTTT

v_call: TRBV19
clone_size: -
d_call: TRBD1
j_call: TRBJ1-2
cdr3_aa: CASSIPPTTVGQAEEDGYTF
cdr3_nt: TGTGCCAGTAGTATCCCCCCCACTACGGTAGGACAGGCAGAAGAGGATGGCTACACCTTC

v_call: TRBV6-5
clone_size: once
d_call: TRBD2
j_call: TRBJ2-3
cdr3_aa: CATRASGVTDTQYF
cdr3_nt: TGTGCCACGAGAGCTAGCGGGGTCACAGATACGCAGTATTTT

v_call: TRBV18
clone_size: once
d_call: -
j_call: TRBJ1-6
cdr3_aa: CASSPRQVATNSPLHF
cdr3_nt: TGTGCCAGCTCACCAAGGCAGGTGGCAACTAATTCACCCCTCCACTTT

v_call: TRBV5-5
clone_size: -
d_call: -
j_call: TRBJ2-7
cdr3_aa: CASSLAGGEQYF
cdr3_nt: TGTGCCAGCAGCTTGGCCGGGGGCGAGCAGTACTTC

v_call: TRBV5-1
clone_size: -
d_call: TRBD1
j_call: TRBJ1-5
cdr3_aa: CASSLTGVNQPQHF
cdr3_nt: TGCGCCAGCAGCTTAACAGGGGTCAATCAGCCCCAGCATTTT

v_call: TRBV9
clone_size: -
d_call: -
j_call: TRBJ2-5
cdr3_aa: CASSVERYQETQYF
cdr3_nt: TGTGCCAGCAGCGTTGAGAGGTACCAAGAGACCCAGTACTTC

v_call: TRBV19
clone_size: -
d_call: -
j_call: TRBJ2-1
cdr3_aa: CASTSEGGGWSEQFF
cdr3_nt: TGTGCCAGTACCTCGGAAGGGGGTGGTTGGAGTGAGCAGTTCTTC